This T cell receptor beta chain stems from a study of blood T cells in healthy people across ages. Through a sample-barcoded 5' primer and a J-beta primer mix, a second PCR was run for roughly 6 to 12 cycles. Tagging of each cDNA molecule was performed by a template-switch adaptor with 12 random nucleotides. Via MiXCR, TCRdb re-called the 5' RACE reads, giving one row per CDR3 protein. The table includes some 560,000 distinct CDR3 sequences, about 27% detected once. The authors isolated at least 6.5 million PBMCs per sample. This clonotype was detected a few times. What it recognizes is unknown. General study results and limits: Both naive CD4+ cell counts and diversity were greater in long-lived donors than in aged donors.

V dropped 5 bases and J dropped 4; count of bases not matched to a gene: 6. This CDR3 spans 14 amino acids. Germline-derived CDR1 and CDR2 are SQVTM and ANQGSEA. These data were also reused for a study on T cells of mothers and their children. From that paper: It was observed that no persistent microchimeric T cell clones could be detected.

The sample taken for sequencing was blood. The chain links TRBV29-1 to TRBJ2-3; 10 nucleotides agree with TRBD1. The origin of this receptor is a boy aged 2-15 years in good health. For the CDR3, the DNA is TGCAGCGTTAACCGGGACAGGGGACCAGATACGCAGTATTTT. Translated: CSVNRDRGPDTQYF.